This TCR beta chain was sequenced during a study of monozygotic twins with inflammatory bowel disease. CDR3 length: 14 amino acids. A total RNA quantity of approximately 3,600 ng went into each TCR library. TCRdb reanalyzed the 5' RACE reads, giving one entry per CDR3 protein sequence and no DNA. The sample totals roughly 320,000 distinct CDR3 sequences. Whole-blood total RNA was extracted without T cell sorting. The rearrangement joins TRBV12-3 or TRBV12-4 to TRBJ2-1. Sequencing was performed on blood. This receptor was identified in a human donor with ulcerative colitis or Crohn's disease, or a healthy co-twin of an affected twin (not recorded which). CDR3 region: CASSFAITYNEQFF.